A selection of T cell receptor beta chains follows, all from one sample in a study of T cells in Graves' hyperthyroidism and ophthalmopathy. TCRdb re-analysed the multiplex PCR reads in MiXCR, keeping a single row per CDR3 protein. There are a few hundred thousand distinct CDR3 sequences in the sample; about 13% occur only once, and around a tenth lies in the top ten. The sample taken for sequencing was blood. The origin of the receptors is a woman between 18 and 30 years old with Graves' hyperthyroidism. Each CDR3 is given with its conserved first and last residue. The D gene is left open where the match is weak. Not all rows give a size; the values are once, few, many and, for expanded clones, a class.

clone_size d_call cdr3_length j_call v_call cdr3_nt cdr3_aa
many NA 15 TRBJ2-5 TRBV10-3 TGTGCCATCAGTGAGTCGAGGGCAGGGCAAGAGACCCAGTACTTC CAISESRAGQETQYF
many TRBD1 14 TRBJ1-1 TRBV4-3 TGTGCCAGCAGCCTAGGGACAGGGGGCCCTGAAGCTTTCTTT CASSLGTGGPEAFF
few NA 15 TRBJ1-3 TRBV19 TGTGCCAGTAGTGTGATGGAGAGCTCTGGAAACACCATATATTTT CASSVMESSGNTIYF
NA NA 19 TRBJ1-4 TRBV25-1 TGTGCCAGCAGTGAACCCAAAGGGGCCTCCCCTGCAACTAATGAAAAACTGTTTTTT CASSEPKGASPATNEKLFF
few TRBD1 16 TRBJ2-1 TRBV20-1 TGCAGTGCTGCCCAAAGACAGGGTTTCTCCTACAATGAGCAGTTCTTC CSAAQRQGFSYNEQFF
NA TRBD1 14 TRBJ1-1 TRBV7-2 TGTGCCAGCAGCTTAGGTCCACAGGGGACTGAAGCTTTCTTT CASSLGPQGTEAFF
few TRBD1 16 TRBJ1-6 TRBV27 TGTGCCAGCAGTCCGTCCTCCGGGACAGGGCATTCACCCCTCCACTTT CASSPSSGTGHSPLHF
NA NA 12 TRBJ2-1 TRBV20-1 TGCAGTGCACCAACACTGGGGAATGAGCAGTTCTTC CSAPTLGNEQFF
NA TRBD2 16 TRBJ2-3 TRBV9 TGTGCCAGCAGCGTAGAAGCGGGGGGGCGGACAGATACGCAGTATTTT CASSVEAGGRTDTQYF
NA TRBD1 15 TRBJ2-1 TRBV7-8 TGTGCCAGCAGCTTAGCGGGACAGGGGCTTAATGAGCAGTTCTTC CASSLAGQGLNEQFF
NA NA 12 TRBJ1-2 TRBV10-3 TGTGCCATCAGTGAGTCGAAGAATGGCTACACCTTC CAISESKNGYTF
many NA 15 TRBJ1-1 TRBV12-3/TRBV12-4 TGTGCCAGCAGTTCTGAGCCTAAGGGTGCCCCTGAAGCTTTCTTT CASSSEPKGAPEAFF
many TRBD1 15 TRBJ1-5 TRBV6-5 TGTGCCAGCAGTTATGGGACAGGGGGAGATCAGCCCCAGCATTTT CASSYGTGGDQPQHF
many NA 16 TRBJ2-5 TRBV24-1 TGTGCCACCAGTAGGTCCCCCTCTTCGGGGGCAGAGACCCAGTACTTC CATSRSPSSGAETQYF
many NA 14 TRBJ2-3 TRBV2 TGTGCCAGCAGTGTCCGCACGTCCCAGGGTGCGCAGTATTTT CASSVRTSQGAQYF
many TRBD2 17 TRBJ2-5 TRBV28 TGTGCCAGCAGTTTATCCGAGGGTTGGGGCGGGGGAGAGACCCAGTACTTC CASSLSEGWGGGETQYF
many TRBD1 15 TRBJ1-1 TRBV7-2 TGTGCCAGCAGCCCCGGGACAGGGGGCAGGACTGAAGCTTTCTTT CASSPGTGGRTEAFF
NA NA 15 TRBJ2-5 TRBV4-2 TGTGCCAGCAGCCAAGCTCGCGCGCGGTACGGGACCCAGTACTTC CASSQARARYGTQYF
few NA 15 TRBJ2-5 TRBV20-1 TGCAGTGCTACGCCTGACGGGGGGCCTGCGGAGACCCAGTACTTC CSATPDGGPAETQYF
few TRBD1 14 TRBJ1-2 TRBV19 TGTGCCAGTACCAAGGGACAGCTCGGCTATGGCTACACCTTC CASTKGQLGYGYTF
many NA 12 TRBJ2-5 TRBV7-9 TGTGCCAGCAGCTTAGGTTTGGAGACCCAGTACTTC CASSLGLETQYF
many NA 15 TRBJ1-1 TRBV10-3 TGTGCCATCAGTAAGGACGGCGTCCTGAACACTGAAGCTTTCTTT CAISKDGVLNTEAFF
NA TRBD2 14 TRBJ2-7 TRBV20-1 TGCAGTGCTCCAGATCCGGGACTAGCGTTCGAGCAGTACTTC CSAPDPGLAFEQYF
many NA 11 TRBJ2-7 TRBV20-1 TGCAGTGCTATGTCCATGTACGAGCAGTACTTC CSAMSMYEQYF
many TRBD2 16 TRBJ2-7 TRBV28 TGTGCCAGCAGCCCGACTAGCGCCTTTACCTTCGGGGAGCAGTACTTC CASSPTSAFTFGEQYF
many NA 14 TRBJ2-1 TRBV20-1 TGCAGTGCTACCCAATCAGGAACCTACAATGAGCAGTTCTTC CSATQSGTYNEQFF
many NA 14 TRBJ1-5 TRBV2 TGTGCCAGCAACGGTGACATTCCCAATCAGCCCCAGCATTTT CASNGDIPNQPQHF
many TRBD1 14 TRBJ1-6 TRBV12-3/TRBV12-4 TGTGCCAGCAGTTTAGAGGGGGCTAATTCACCCCTCCACTTT CASSLEGANSPLHF
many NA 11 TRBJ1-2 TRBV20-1 TGCAGTGCCAACTCTTACTATGGCTACACCTTC CSANSYYGYTF
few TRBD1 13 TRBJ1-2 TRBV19 TGTGCCAGTACCCTGGACAGGCACTATGGCTACACCTTC CASTLDRHYGYTF
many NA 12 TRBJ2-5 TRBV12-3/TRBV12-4 TGTGCCAGCAGTCCCCAAAGTTTTGAGGTTTACTTC CASSPQSFEVYF
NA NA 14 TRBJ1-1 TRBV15 TGTGCCACCAGCCCCCGCCAGTTGAACACTGAAGCTTTCTTT CATSPRQLNTEAFF
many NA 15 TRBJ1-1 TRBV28 TGTGCCAGCATGGGCAGCCTAGCCGGAAACACTGAAGCTTTCTTT CASMGSLAGNTEAFF
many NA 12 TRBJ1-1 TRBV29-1 TGCAGCGTTGAAACCGGCCGGGCGGAAGCTTTCTTT CSVETGRAEAFF
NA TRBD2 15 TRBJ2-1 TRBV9 TGTGCCAGCAGCGTAGGAGCGGGAGGGCCGGGTGAGCAGTTCTTC CASSVGAGGPGEQFF
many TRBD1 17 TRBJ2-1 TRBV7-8 TGTGCCAGCAGCTTATTCTATAGGGACAGGGGGTCGAATGAGCAGTTCTTC CASSLFYRDRGSNEQFF
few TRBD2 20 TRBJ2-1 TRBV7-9 TGTGCCAGCAGCTCCGGCCTTACCCTAGGTAGCGGGGGGCTATACAATGAGCAGTTCTTC CASSSGLTLGSGGLYNEQFF
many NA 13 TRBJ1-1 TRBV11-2 TGTGCCAGCAGGTTCCGGGGGAACACTGAAGCTTTCTTT CASRFRGNTEAFF
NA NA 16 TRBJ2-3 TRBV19 TGTGCCAGTAGTTCTTTGCAGGGACGGATGACAGATACGCAGTATTTT CASSSLQGRMTDTQYF
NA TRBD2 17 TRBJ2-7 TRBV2 TGTGCCAGCAGTGAACCTACACTAGCGGGAGGATATAACGAGCAGTACTTC CASSEPTLAGGYNEQYF
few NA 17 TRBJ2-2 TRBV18 TGTGCCAGCTCACCACCGTGGGAGGTGACGAACACCGGGGAGCTGTTTTTT CASSPPWEVTNTGELFF
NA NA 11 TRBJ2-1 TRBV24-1 TGTGCCACCAGTGGCTATAATGAGCAGTTCTTC CATSGYNEQFF
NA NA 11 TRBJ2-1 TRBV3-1 TGTGCCAGCAGCCGCGAGGGACTCCCCTTCTTC CASSREGLPFF
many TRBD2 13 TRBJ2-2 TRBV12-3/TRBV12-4 TGTGCCAGCAGTCCCGGGGGGACCGGGGAGCTGTTTTTT CASSPGGTGELFF
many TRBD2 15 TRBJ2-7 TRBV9 TGTGCCAGCAGCGTAGGTGGCGGGGGTTCCTACGAGCAGTACTTC CASSVGGGGSYEQYF
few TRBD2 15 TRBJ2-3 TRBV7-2 TGTGCCAGCAGCCGCGTCCGGGGGGAGACAGATACGCAGTATTTT CASSRVRGETDTQYF
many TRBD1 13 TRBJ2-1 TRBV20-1 TGCAGTGCTACCCAGGACAGGGCGTATGAGCAGTTCTTC CSATQDRAYEQFF
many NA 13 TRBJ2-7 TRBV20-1 TGCAGTTCCCGTGGGACATCTGCCTACGAGCAGTACTTC CSSRGTSAYEQYF
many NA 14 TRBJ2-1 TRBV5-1 TGCGCCAGCAGCTTGTACAGCCAGAACAATGAGCAGTTCTTC CASSLYSQNNEQFF
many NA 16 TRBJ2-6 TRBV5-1 TGCGCCAGCAGCTTGGAAGGGGGTTTTGGGGCCAACGTCCTGACTTTC CASSLEGGFGANVLTF
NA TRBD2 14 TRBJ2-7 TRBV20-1 TGCAGTGCTCCTCTAGCGGGAGCTAATTACGAGCAGTACTTC CSAPLAGANYEQYF
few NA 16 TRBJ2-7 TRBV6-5 TGTACCAGCAGTTACTCGTATACAGGGCTAGCCTACGAGCAGTACTTC CTSSYSYTGLAYEQYF
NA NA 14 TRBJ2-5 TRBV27 TGTGCCAGCAGGATCGACACTGACCAAGAGACCCAGTACTTC CASRIDTDQETQYF
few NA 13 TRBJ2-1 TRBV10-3 TGTGCCATCCAGGGGGGTCGGGCCAATGAGCAGTTCTTC CAIQGGRANEQFF
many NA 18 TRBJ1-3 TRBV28 TGTGCCAGCAGGATCCGGGACCGATCGAAGAGCTCTGGAAACACCATATATTTT CASRIRDRSKSSGNTIYF
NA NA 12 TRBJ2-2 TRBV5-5 TGTGCCAGCAGCCCTGTCTCAGGGGAGCTGTTTTTT CASSPVSGELFF
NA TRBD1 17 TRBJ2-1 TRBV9 TGTGCCAGCAGCCCACAGGGGGAGGAGGAGACTTACAATGAGCAGTTCTTC CASSPQGEEETYNEQFF
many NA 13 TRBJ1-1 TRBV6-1 TGTGCCAGCAAGGTCCAGGGCAACACTGAAGCTTTCTTT CASKVQGNTEAFF